Below, 15 T cell receptor beta chains from the same sample are listed, as sequenced in a study of T cell repertoires in cytomegalovirus infection. Each CDR3 protein is one row after TCRdb ran MiXCR on the reads. The sample lists hundreds of thousands of distinct CDR3 sequences, 11% occurring once. Material: PBMCs. Receptor source: a human donor in good health (CMV status not recorded). Some clones in this sample may be carry-over from other donors' samples.

Written as DNA, the CDR3 is TGCGCCAGCACCACCGGGACTAGCGATCCTTCAACGACCCAGTACTTC. Translated, it gives CASTTGTSDPSTTQYF. The V gene is TRBV5-1, the J gene TRBJ2-5; 10 nucleotides match TRBD2. There are 16 residues in the CDR3. Germline V gene lookup returns CDR1 SGHRS and CDR2 YFSETQ. With 6 bases clipped from V and 7 bases from J, the junction kept 15 bases outside the gene matches.

The rearrangement joins TRBV24-1 to TRBJ2-1, with TRBD1 identical over 8 bases. This CDR3 has 13 amino acids. V trimming: 6 bases; J trimming: 4 bases; junction bases outside the gene matches: 1. CDR1 is KGHDR and CDR2 is SFDVKD in the germline V gene. The CDR3 region has the DNA TGTGCCACCAGTAGGACAGGGTACAATGAGCAGTTCTTC. It yields the protein CATSRTGYNEQFF.

This clonotype was detected a few times. The CDR3 here is CASSLGGTGLTRETQYF. The CDR3 DNA sequence: TGCGCCAGCAGCTTGGGGGGGACAGGCCTCACGAGGGAGACCCAGTACTTC. V gene TRBV5-1 combines with J gene TRBJ2-5; 8 bases are shared with TRBD1. CDR1 is SGHRS and CDR2 is YFSETQ in the germline V gene. With 0 bases clipped from V and 5 bases from J, the junction kept 12 bases outside the gene matches. The CDR3 extends over 17 amino acids. Using reference TRBV5-1 and TRBJ2-5 for the parts outside the CDR3, the full variable domain is KAGVTQTPRYLIKTRGQQVTLSCSPISGHRSVSWYQQTPGQGLQFLFEYFSETQRNKGNFPGRFSGRQFSNSRSEMNVSTLELGDSALYLCASSLGGTGLTRETQYFGPGTRLLVL.

The J gene is TRBJ1-5, the V gene TRBV6-6; TRBD1 aligns across 8 bases. V lost 4 bases and J lost 4; bases outside the gene matches: 9. The CDR3 contains 16 residues. Germline assignment: CDR1 MNHNY and CDR2 SVGAGI (reference sequence). The CDR3 here is CASSFFGQGANQPQHF. CDR3 nucleotide sequence: TGTGCCAGCAGTTTCTTCGGTCAGGGGGCTAATCAGCCCCAGCATTTT.

This clonotype was seen ten or more times. This sequence joins TRBV7-6 and TRBJ2-2, with D tentatively TRBD2 (5 bases). The V gene's germline CDR1 is SGHVS and CDR2 FNYEAQ. This CDR3 is built from 14 residues. The germline V and J ends were trimmed by 4 bases and 4 bases, with 10 bases remaining between them. CDR3 sequence: CASSSSTATGELFF. Here the CDR3 DNA reads TGTGCCAGCAGCTCTAGCACCGCCACCGGGGAGCTGTTTTTT.

This clonotype was seen more than once but under ten times. The chain employs TRBV6-5 and TRBJ2-1, with 15 bases that match TRBD2. The germline V gene encodes CDR1 MNHEY and CDR2 SVGAGI. The CDR3 is made up of 19 amino acids. Unmatched junction bases numbered 11, after V lost 0 bases and J lost 8 bases. CDR3 protein: CASSYSGGLAGGPIDEQFF. As DNA, the CDR3 is TGTGCCAGCAGTTACTCGGGCGGACTAGCGGGGGGGCCTATCGATGAGCAGTTCTTC.

V is TRBV15 and J is TRBJ2-5; TRBD2 matches at 8 bases. The V gene end was trimmed by 6 bases and the J gene end by 4 bases; junction bases not matched to a gene: 16. This CDR3 region has 17 residues. Germline-derived CDR1 and CDR2 are LNHNV and YYDKDF (reference sequence). The CDR3 region has the DNA TGTGCCACCAGAGAAAGGCTAGCGGGTCCCCAGGGAGAGACCCAGTACTTC. Protein sequence: CATRERLAGPQGETQYF.

At least ten counts were recorded for this clonotype. The genes are TRBV7-8 and TRBJ1-2, with 8 nucleotides matching TRBD1. The CDR3 runs 15 residues. From germline, CDR1 is SGHVS and CDR2 FQNEAQ. The junction had 5 bases not matched to a gene; V was cut back by 1 base and J by 4 bases. CDR3 DNA: TGTGCCAGCAGCTTAGAAGACAGGGGCGCCTATGGCTACACCTTC. Protein product: CASSLEDRGAYGYTF.

This clonotype was found many times. The genes are TRBV5-8 and TRBJ1-1; the D gene is possibly TRBD1 (5 bases). Germline V gene lookup returns CDR1 SGHTS and CDR2 YDEGEE. The V end was cut by 4 bases, the J end by 1 base, with 17 bases between. CDR3 length: 16 amino acids. CDR3 in amino acids: CASSPFLGHQNTEAFF. The CDR3 nucleotides are TGTGCCAGCAGCCCTTTCTTAGGACACCAGAACACTGAAGCTTTCTTT.

This clonotype was detected ten times or more. This sequence joins TRBV20-1 and TRBJ2-7, with D possibly being TRBD1 (5 bases). Looked up from germline, CDR1 is DFQATT and CDR2 is SNEGSKA (reference sequence). The germline V and J ends were trimmed by 0 bases and 6 bases, with 18 bases remaining between them. CDR3 length: 15 residues. The CDR3 DNA reads TGCAGTGCTAGAGATCCGTTGGCCGCCCAGGGCGAGCAGTACTTC. Its translation: CSARDPLAAQGEQYF.

This clonotype has a count of ten or more. The rearrangement joins TRBV12-3 or TRBV12-4 to TRBJ2-5, with 10 bases aligning to TRBD2. The CDR3 consists of 17 residues. V lost 3 bases, J lost 5 bases, and 12 bases stayed unmatched. This CDR3 is CASSFGLAGVIGETQYF. CDR3 bases: TGTGCCAGCAGTTTTGGCCTAGCGGGAGTAATAGGGGAGACCCAGTACTTC.

This chain joins TRBV15 and TRBJ1-2, with unresolved D. Germline lookup yields CDR1 LNHNV and CDR2 YYDKDF (reference sequence). This CDR3 is built from 12 residues. V shed 3 bases and J shed 8 bases, with 10 bases lying between them. The CDR3 DNA is TGTGCCACCAGCAGGGACTTTGCGGGCTACACCTTC. Translating it yields CATSRDFAGYTF.

This clonotype was counted between two and nine times. The J gene is TRBJ2-5, the V gene TRBV20-1, with a weak D call TRBD1 (5 bases). Between the trimmed V and J ends, which lost 3 bases and 5 bases, there was a span of 13 bases. The CDR3 consists of 13 residues. In germline, CDR1 is DFQATT, CDR2 SNEGSKA (reference sequence). The CDR3 loop reads CSASPSGSETQYF. Written as DNA, the CDR3 is TGCAGTGCTAGCCCATCAGGGTCGGAGACCCAGTACTTC.

About this clonotype: One base away lies a much larger clone, so this may be a sequencing read error. The rearrangement links TRBV27 to TRBJ2-1; a weak D match, TRBD2 (5 bases). Between the trimmed V and J ends, which lost 5 bases and 16 bases, there was a span of 18 bases. In germline, CDR1 is MNHEY, CDR2 SMNVEV (reference sequence). This CDR3 has 12 residues. CDR3 protein: CASSPHRLLRFF. The CDR3 nucleotides are TGTGCCAGCAGTCCACACAGACTACTACGATTCTTC.

In this sample, this clonotype turned up a few times. The V call is TRBV6-6, the J call TRBJ2-2; D uncertain. The V gene lost 0 bases and the J gene lost 4 bases, with 12 bases spanning the gap. Germline CDR1 MNHNY, CDR2 SVGAGI (reference sequence). The CDR3 spans 16 residues. The CDR3 loop reads CASSYSREAITGELFF. In DNA form, the CDR3 reads TGTGCCAGCAGTTACTCTAGAGAGGCGATCACCGGGGAGCTGTTTTTT.